This is a list of T cell receptor beta chains from one sample in a study of blood T cell repertoires in COVID-19. The data were produced by immunoSEQ multiplex PCR, yet TCRdb's version contains in-frame clones alone and is incomplete. The sample gives hundreds of thousands of clones, 85% of which show up once; approximately 3.6% is in the top ten. Sequenced: peripheral blood. The source of these receptors is a woman aged 18 to 35 with acute or convalescent COVID-19. Both conserved end residues are part of each CDR3. Each record gives: J gene, D gene, V gene, CDR3 length, CDR3 protein. D genes are given only for firm matches.

J gene: TRBJ1-2; D gene: .; V gene: TRBV14; CDR3 length: 14; CDR3 protein: CASSQATGINGYTF
J gene: TRBJ2-7; D gene: TRBD2; V gene: TRBV11-2; CDR3 length: 16; CDR3 protein: CASSSAASGGLGEQYF
J gene: TRBJ2-2; D gene: .; V gene: TRBV28; CDR3 length: 15; CDR3 protein: CASSDAKTGAGELFF
J gene: TRBJ1-4; D gene: .; V gene: TRBV19; CDR3 length: 17; CDR3 protein: CASSITGTPRTNEKLFF
J gene: TRBJ2-7; D gene: .; V gene: TRBV5-6; CDR3 length: 15; CDR3 protein: CASSRTVTSSNEQYF
J gene: TRBJ1-1; D gene: .; V gene: TRBV28; CDR3 length: 14; CDR3 protein: CASSTRPGPGGTFF
J gene: TRBJ1-2; D gene: TRBD1; V gene: TRBV11-2; CDR3 length: 14; CDR3 protein: CASSFPGQAYGYTF
J gene: TRBJ1-2; D gene: .; V gene: TRBV7-2; CDR3 length: 15; CDR3 protein: CASSLGASWNYGYTF
J gene: TRBJ2-1; D gene: .; V gene: TRBV19; CDR3 length: 16; CDR3 protein: CASSIPGGISYNEQFF
J gene: TRBJ1-1; D gene: TRBD1; V gene: TRBV11-2; CDR3 length: 18; CDR3 protein: CASSLDYRSRQGDTEAFF
J gene: TRBJ2-7; D gene: TRBD1; V gene: TRBV5-1; CDR3 length: 14; CDR3 protein: CASSSMGQGGEQYF
J gene: TRBJ2-5; D gene: TRBD2; V gene: TRBV28; CDR3 length: 15; CDR3 protein: CASSLGLASGETQYF
J gene: TRBJ1-2; D gene: TRBD1; V gene: TRBV5-6; CDR3 length: 13; CDR3 protein: CASSWGQGYGYTF
J gene: TRBJ2-1; D gene: TRBD2; V gene: TRBV5-8; CDR3 length: 14; CDR3 protein: CAIRQRGGRNEQFF
J gene: TRBJ1-4; D gene: .; V gene: TRBV30; CDR3 length: 14; CDR3 protein: CAWSGATTNEKLFF
J gene: TRBJ1-2; D gene: .; V gene: TRBV30; CDR3 length: 16; CDR3 protein: CARGAGARGRMYGYTF
J gene: TRBJ1-6; D gene: TRBD1; V gene: TRBV20-1; CDR3 length: 15; CDR3 protein: CSASPGTGGGSPLHF
J gene: TRBJ2-7; D gene: TRBD1; V gene: TRBV19; CDR3 length: 15; CDR3 protein: CASSPGGTIIHEQYF
J gene: TRBJ2-7; D gene: TRBD2; V gene: TRBV7-8; CDR3 length: 15; CDR3 protein: CASSSLTSAMGEQYF
J gene: TRBJ1-1; D gene: .; V gene: TRBV11-2; CDR3 length: 16; CDR3 protein: CASSLFWAGVNTEAFF
J gene: TRBJ2-3; D gene: TRBD2; V gene: TRBV28; CDR3 length: 16; CDR3 protein: CASRRIAGVGQDTQYF
J gene: TRBJ2-2; D gene: TRBD1; V gene: TRBV6-1; CDR3 length: 14; CDR3 protein: CASREGQGTGELFF
J gene: TRBJ2-7; D gene: TRBD2; V gene: TRBV4-1; CDR3 length: 15; CDR3 protein: CASSLSQASGYEQYF
J gene: TRBJ1-1; D gene: TRBD1; V gene: TRBV28; CDR3 length: 15; CDR3 protein: CASHLLGTANTEAFF
J gene: TRBJ2-4; D gene: TRBD2; V gene: TRBV4-2; CDR3 length: 21; CDR3 protein: CASSQEEGGLAGGIAKNIQYF
J gene: TRBJ2-3; D gene: TRBD1; V gene: TRBV29-1; CDR3 length: 14; CDR3 protein: CSVAGGAGTDTQYF
J gene: TRBJ1-4; D gene: TRBD1; V gene: TRBV6-1; CDR3 length: 15; CDR3 protein: CASSEARTGWEKLFF
J gene: TRBJ1-1; D gene: .; V gene: TRBV21-1; CDR3 length: 14; CDR3 protein: CASSKPGQGAEAFF
J gene: TRBJ1-1; D gene: .; V gene: TRBV7-3; CDR3 length: 13; CDR3 protein: CASSQTQGTEAFF
J gene: TRBJ1-1; D gene: .; V gene: TRBV27; CDR3 length: 13; CDR3 protein: CASSFGSGRDAFF
J gene: TRBJ1-1; D gene: .; V gene: TRBV18; CDR3 length: 13; CDR3 protein: CASSEDMNTEAFF
J gene: TRBJ1-2; D gene: .; V gene: TRBV6-1; CDR3 length: 14; CDR3 protein: CASSEGGGGYGYTF
J gene: TRBJ2-3; D gene: .; V gene: TRBV5-1; CDR3 length: 15; CDR3 protein: CASSFGGDSSDTQYF